A selection of T cell receptor beta chains follows, all from one sample in a study of Graves' ophthalmopathy and Graves' hyperthyroidism. TCRdb reprocessed the multiplex PCR reads with MiXCR, giving one entry per CDR3 protein. In the table there are 350,000 to 450,000 distinct CDR3 sequences, approximately 20% of which are singletons. The specimen sequenced was peripheral blood. Receptors originate from a woman aged 18-29 years with Graves' ophthalmopathy. Both conserved end residues are part of each CDR3. D genes are given only for firm matches. Rows give clone size only sometimes, using once, few, many, or a class for an expanded clone.

j_call: TRBJ2-6
d_call: NA
v_call: TRBV2
clone_size: NA
cdr3_aa: CASSAIPGAAEGSGANVLTF
cdr3_nt: TGTGCCAGCAGTGCAATCCCAGGGGCGGCCGAGGGGTCTGGGGCCAACGTCCTGACTTTC

j_call: TRBJ2-2
d_call: TRBD2
v_call: TRBV6-5
clone_size: many
cdr3_aa: CASSWTSWNTGELFF
cdr3_nt: TGTGCCAGCAGTTGGACTAGCTGGAACACCGGGGAGCTGTTTTTT

j_call: TRBJ1-6
d_call: NA
v_call: TRBV12-3/TRBV12-4
clone_size: few
cdr3_aa: CASSLVGREDSPLHF
cdr3_nt: TGTGCCAGCAGTTTAGTCGGCAGGGAGGATTCACCCCTCCACTTT

j_call: TRBJ2-5
d_call: TRBD1
v_call: TRBV28
clone_size: many
cdr3_aa: CASSYILDRLGVETQYF
cdr3_nt: TGTGCCAGCAGTTACATACTGGACAGGCTAGGGGTGGAGACCCAGTACTTC

j_call: TRBJ1-5
d_call: TRBD1
v_call: TRBV28
clone_size: many
cdr3_aa: CASSLLSGGGQPQHF
cdr3_nt: TGTGCCAGCAGTTTATTGTCAGGGGGCGGGCAGCCCCAGCATTTT

j_call: TRBJ1-2
d_call: NA
v_call: TRBV7-9
clone_size: many
cdr3_aa: CASSSSGANYGYTF
cdr3_nt: TGTGCCAGCAGCTCGTCAGGGGCCAACTATGGCTACACCTTC

j_call: TRBJ1-3
d_call: NA
v_call: TRBV29-1
clone_size: many
cdr3_aa: CSVETEEGTGNTIYF
cdr3_nt: TGCAGCGTTGAAACGGAGGAGGGAACGGGAAACACCATATATTTT

j_call: TRBJ1-1
d_call: NA
v_call: TRBV30
clone_size: many
cdr3_aa: CAWSGPGEAFF
cdr3_nt: TGTGCCTGGAGTGGGCCAGGTGAAGCTTTCTTT

j_call: TRBJ1-1
d_call: TRBD1
v_call: TRBV11-2
clone_size: many
cdr3_aa: CASSSLRPGQGAFAFF
cdr3_nt: TGTGCCAGCAGCTCCCTCCGTCCGGGACAGGGGGCGTTTGCTTTCTTT

j_call: TRBJ2-5
d_call: TRBD1
v_call: TRBV4-1
clone_size: many
cdr3_aa: CASSPPTGKETQYF
cdr3_nt: TGCGCCAGCAGCCCCCCGACAGGGAAGGAGACCCAGTACTTC

j_call: TRBJ2-7
d_call: TRBD1
v_call: TRBV9
clone_size: many
cdr3_aa: CASSGPGQSYEQYF
cdr3_nt: TGTGCCAGCAGCGGACCGGGACAGAGCTACGAGCAGTACTTC

j_call: TRBJ2-7
d_call: TRBD1
v_call: TRBV6-1
clone_size: many
cdr3_aa: CASRKTGTDEQYF
cdr3_nt: TGTGCCAGCAGGAAGACAGGGACGGACGAGCAGTACTTC

j_call: TRBJ2-4
d_call: TRBD2
v_call: TRBV29-1
clone_size: many
cdr3_aa: CSVEGGAGVGNIQYF
cdr3_nt: TGCAGCGTTGAAGGAGGTGCGGGAGTAGGTAACATTCAGTACTTC

j_call: TRBJ2-5
d_call: NA
v_call: TRBV4-1
clone_size: many
cdr3_aa: CASSQETEGPHFETQYF
cdr3_nt: TGCGCCAGCAGCCAAGAGACAGAGGGCCCCCATTTTGAGACCCAGTACTTC

j_call: TRBJ1-1
d_call: NA
v_call: TRBV6-1
clone_size: many
cdr3_aa: CASRGESTEAFF
cdr3_nt: TGTGCCAGCAGAGGGGAGAGCACTGAAGCTTTCTTT

j_call: TRBJ2-7
d_call: TRBD2
v_call: TRBV20-1
clone_size: many
cdr3_aa: CSAPRLAETYEQYF
cdr3_nt: TGCAGTGCTCCACGACTAGCGGAGACCTACGAGCAGTACTTC

j_call: TRBJ2-2
d_call: NA
v_call: TRBV25-1
clone_size: many
cdr3_aa: CASSKKANTGELFF
cdr3_nt: TGTGCCAGCAGTAAGAAGGCGAACACCGGGGAGCTGTTTTTT

j_call: TRBJ1-3
d_call: NA
v_call: TRBV6-1
clone_size: many
cdr3_aa: CATKAANSGNTIYF
cdr3_nt: TGTGCCACCAAGGCAGCGAACTCTGGAAACACCATATATTTT

j_call: TRBJ2-6
d_call: NA
v_call: TRBV19
clone_size: many
cdr3_aa: CASGTLSSGANVLTF
cdr3_nt: TGTGCCAGCGGGACACTCTCGTCTGGGGCCAACGTCCTGACTTTC

j_call: TRBJ1-5
d_call: TRBD1
v_call: TRBV12-3/TRBV12-4
clone_size: many
cdr3_aa: CASSSGTGGRSNQPQHF
cdr3_nt: TGTGCCAGCAGTTCCGGGACAGGGGGCAGGAGCAATCAGCCCCAGCATTTT

j_call: TRBJ1-1
d_call: NA
v_call: TRBV18
clone_size: NA
cdr3_aa: CASSPGGEGTEAFF
cdr3_nt: TGTGCCAGCTCACCAGGGGGGGAAGGCACTGAAGCTTTCTTT

j_call: TRBJ1-1
d_call: NA
v_call: TRBV20-1
clone_size: many
cdr3_aa: CSARDLRTEAFF
cdr3_nt: TGCAGTGCTAGAGATCTCCGAACTGAAGCTTTCTTT

j_call: TRBJ1-1
d_call: NA
v_call: TRBV6-2/TRBV6-3
clone_size: many
cdr3_aa: CASSYGSNKGPANTEAFF
cdr3_nt: TGTGCCAGCAGTTATGGCTCTAACAAGGGCCCGGCGAACACTGAAGCTTTCTTT

j_call: TRBJ1-5
d_call: TRBD1
v_call: TRBV18
clone_size: many
cdr3_aa: CASSLGQDQPQHF
cdr3_nt: TGTGCCAGCTCACTCGGACAGGATCAGCCCCAGCATTTT

j_call: TRBJ1-5
d_call: NA
v_call: TRBV6-2/TRBV6-3
clone_size: many
cdr3_aa: CASSYGGQPQHF
cdr3_nt: TGTGCCAGCAGTTACGGGGGTCAGCCCCAGCATTTT

j_call: TRBJ2-7
d_call: TRBD1
v_call: TRBV6-5
clone_size: few
cdr3_aa: CASSYPDRGYEQYF
cdr3_nt: TGTGCCAGCAGTTATCCGGACAGGGGCTACGAGCAGTACTTC

j_call: TRBJ2-5
d_call: TRBD2
v_call: TRBV7-8
clone_size: many
cdr3_aa: CASSQRVASGGLVETQYF
cdr3_nt: TGTGCCAGCAGCCAAAGAGTGGCGAGCGGGGGGCTAGTAGAGACCCAGTACTTC

j_call: TRBJ2-7
d_call: NA
v_call: TRBV6-2/TRBV6-3
clone_size: NA
cdr3_aa: CASSRGGSLYEQYF
cdr3_nt: TGTGCCAGCAGTCGAGGTGGGTCCCTTTACGAGCAGTACTTC

j_call: TRBJ2-7
d_call: TRBD1
v_call: TRBV6-1
clone_size: NA
cdr3_aa: CASSKRQGANEQYF
cdr3_nt: TGTGCCAGCAGCAAACGACAGGGGGCAAACGAGCAGTACTTC

j_call: TRBJ2-7
d_call: TRBD2
v_call: TRBV4-3
clone_size: many
cdr3_aa: CASSQDEREVPYEQYF
cdr3_nt: TGCGCCAGCAGCCAAGATGAGCGGGAGGTTCCCTACGAGCAGTACTTC

j_call: TRBJ2-5
d_call: TRBD2
v_call: TRBV2
clone_size: many
cdr3_aa: CASSEGGLAGRETQYF
cdr3_nt: TGTGCCAGCAGTGAAGGTGGCCTAGCGGGAAGAGAGACCCAGTACTTC

j_call: TRBJ1-2
d_call: NA
v_call: TRBV19
clone_size: many
cdr3_aa: CASSMKTDFYGYTF
cdr3_nt: TGTGCCAGTAGTATGAAGACAGATTTCTATGGCTACACCTTC

j_call: TRBJ2-5
d_call: NA
v_call: TRBV6-1
clone_size: once
cdr3_aa: CASRRTGHGMSETQYF
cdr3_nt: TGTGCCAGCAGACGAACGGGACATGGGATGAGCGAGACCCAGTACTTC

j_call: TRBJ2-2
d_call: TRBD2
v_call: TRBV27
clone_size: many
cdr3_aa: CASSARGGGFTGELFF
cdr3_nt: TGTGCCAGCAGTGCGCGCGGGGGGGGTTTCACCGGGGAGCTGTTTTTT

j_call: TRBJ1-2
d_call: TRBD1
v_call: TRBV12-3/TRBV12-4
clone_size: few
cdr3_aa: CASSLGGRGTGYGYTF
cdr3_nt: TGTGCCAGCAGTTTAGGGGGCAGGGGGACGGGCTATGGCTACACCTTC

j_call: TRBJ1-5
d_call: TRBD1
v_call: TRBV6-1
clone_size: many
cdr3_aa: CASRTGQGRNQPQHF
cdr3_nt: TGTGCCAGCAGAACCGGACAGGGGCGCAATCAGCCCCAGCATTTT

j_call: TRBJ2-7
d_call: TRBD2
v_call: TRBV20-1
clone_size: many
cdr3_aa: CSARGTLGTSTYEQYF
cdr3_nt: TGCAGTGCTAGAGGTACCTTGGGGACTAGCACCTACGAGCAGTACTTC

j_call: TRBJ1-1
d_call: NA
v_call: TRBV12-3/TRBV12-4
clone_size: many
cdr3_aa: CASSPHKTEAFF
cdr3_nt: TGTGCCAGCAGTCCCCACAAGACCGAAGCTTTCTTT

j_call: TRBJ1-5
d_call: NA
v_call: TRBV5-1
clone_size: many
cdr3_aa: CASRLDSWGNQPQHF
cdr3_nt: TGCGCCAGCAGGTTGGACAGTTGGGGGAATCAGCCCCAGCATTTT

j_call: TRBJ2-5
d_call: TRBD1
v_call: TRBV6-5
clone_size: many
cdr3_aa: CASSYAGQGTQYF
cdr3_nt: TGTGCCAGCAGTTACGCGGGACAGGGGACCCAGTACTTC

j_call: TRBJ2-7
d_call: TRBD1
v_call: TRBV6-1
clone_size: many
cdr3_aa: CASSATGGFYEQYF
cdr3_nt: TGTGCCAGCAGTGCGACAGGGGGCTTCTACGAGCAGTACTTC

j_call: TRBJ2-6
d_call: TRBD1
v_call: TRBV6-2/TRBV6-3
clone_size: NA
cdr3_aa: CASSPTGTGGGGANVLTF
cdr3_nt: TGTGCCAGCAGTCCGACCGGGACAGGGGGGGGTGGGGCCAACGTCCTGACTTTC

j_call: TRBJ2-7
d_call: TRBD1
v_call: TRBV6-2/TRBV6-3
clone_size: many
cdr3_aa: CASSPDTGAYEQYF
cdr3_nt: TGTGCCAGCAGTCCCGATACAGGGGCGTACGAGCAGTACTTC

j_call: TRBJ2-2
d_call: TRBD2
v_call: TRBV20-1
clone_size: many
cdr3_aa: CSARVVAGTSGGNTGELFF
cdr3_nt: TGCAGTGCTAGAGTCGTTGCCGGGACTAGCGGGGGCAACACCGGGGAGCTGTTTTTT

j_call: TRBJ1-5
d_call: TRBD1
v_call: TRBV28
clone_size: many
cdr3_aa: CASSPTGQGAQPQHF
cdr3_nt: TGTGCCAGCAGTCCCACGGGACAGGGGGCTCAGCCCCAGCATTTT

j_call: TRBJ1-1
d_call: NA
v_call: TRBV12-3/TRBV12-4
clone_size: NA
cdr3_aa: CASSLTGPGTEAFF
cdr3_nt: TGTGCCAGCAGTCTGACAGGCCCAGGGACTGAAGCTTTCTTT

j_call: TRBJ2-6
d_call: TRBD2
v_call: TRBV27
clone_size: many
cdr3_aa: CASRGNSGRGSGANVLTF
cdr3_nt: TGTGCCAGCAGGGGGAATAGTGGGAGGGGCAGTGGGGCCAACGTCCTGACTTTC

j_call: TRBJ1-2
d_call: TRBD1
v_call: TRBV19
clone_size: many
cdr3_aa: CASSFGTGSAGYTF
cdr3_nt: TGTGCCAGTAGTTTCGGGACAGGGAGTGCTGGCTACACCTTC

j_call: TRBJ2-5
d_call: NA
v_call: TRBV6-2/TRBV6-3
clone_size: NA
cdr3_aa: CASRPFNGGSPETQYF
cdr3_nt: TGTGCCAGCAGACCGTTCAATGGCGGGTCCCCTGAGACCCAGTACTTC

j_call: TRBJ1-2
d_call: NA
v_call: TRBV11-2
clone_size: many
cdr3_aa: CASSLGQVNNYGYTF
cdr3_nt: TGTGCCAGCAGCTTAGGACAGGTCAACAACTATGGCTACACCTTC

j_call: TRBJ1-6
d_call: NA
v_call: TRBV12-3/TRBV12-4
clone_size: NA
cdr3_aa: CASSSIGSPLHF
cdr3_nt: TGTGCCAGCAGTTCTATTGGTTCACCCCTCCACTTT

j_call: TRBJ2-5
d_call: TRBD2
v_call: TRBV12-3/TRBV12-4
clone_size: many
cdr3_aa: CASSIQEGLAGQETQYF
cdr3_nt: TGTGCCAGCAGCATACAAGAGGGACTAGCGGGACAAGAGACCCAGTACTTC

j_call: TRBJ1-1
d_call: TRBD1
v_call: TRBV7-2
clone_size: many
cdr3_aa: CASSSWDRGRRGAFF
cdr3_nt: TGTGCCAGCAGCTCATGGGACAGGGGGCGGAGGGGGGCTTTCTTT

j_call: TRBJ1-1
d_call: NA
v_call: TRBV11-2
clone_size: NA
cdr3_aa: CASSTGTGLNTEAFF
cdr3_nt: TGTGCCAGCAGTACAGGGACGGGGTTGAACACTGAAGCTTTCTTT

j_call: TRBJ1-6
d_call: NA
v_call: TRBV6-1
clone_size: many
cdr3_aa: CAGGGNNSPLHF
cdr3_nt: TGTGCCGGTGGGGGCAATAATTCACCCCTCCACTTT

j_call: TRBJ2-3
d_call: TRBD2
v_call: TRBV20-1
clone_size: many
cdr3_aa: CSARDRTASGRVTDTQYF
cdr3_nt: TGCAGTGCTAGAGATCGGACGGCTAGCGGAAGGGTCACAGATACGCAGTATTTT

j_call: TRBJ2-7
d_call: NA
v_call: TRBV18
clone_size: many
cdr3_aa: CASSPLGTLMYF
cdr3_nt: TGTGCCAGCTCACCACTGGGGACCCTAATGTACTTC

j_call: TRBJ2-7
d_call: TRBD2
v_call: TRBV6-1
clone_size: NA
cdr3_aa: CASSSPGTRIYEQYF
cdr3_nt: TGTGCCAGCAGCTCTCCCGGGACTAGAATCTACGAGCAGTACTTC